The 2 T cell receptor beta chains below were found in one sample sequenced in a study of cytomegalovirus exposure and HLA in healthy donors. Both 60 Vbeta primers and 13 Jbeta primers went into the PCR. Produced via immunoSEQ multiplex PCR; TCRdb's table is partial and in-frame only. The sample shows 100,000 to 150,000 clones, roughly 76% of them seen only once. The specimen was PBMCs. The source of these receptors is a woman in her sixties in good health and CMV-seropositive.

The chain recombines TRBV4-1 with TRBJ1-2; 9 bases map to TRBD1. Germline V gene lookup returns CDR1 MGHRA and CDR2 YSYEKL. Unmatched junction bases numbered 11, after V lost 4 bases and J lost 2 bases. This CDR3 contains 17 residues. The CDR3 nucleotides read TGCGCCAGCAGCCCTACAGGACAGGGGAAAAGAAACTATGGCTACACCTTC. This sequence encodes CASSPTGQGKRNYGYTF.

The chain has TRBV4-1 and TRBJ2-6; a possible D gene is TRBD1 (5 bases). This CDR3 comprises 17 residues. Trimming removed 4 bases at V and 0 bases at J, with 13 bases between. Per the germline V gene, CDR1 is MGHRA and CDR2 is YSYEKL. The CDR3 sequence is CASSPLQVISGANVLTF. The CDR3 DNA reads TGCGCCAGCAGCCCCTTACAGGTGATCTCTGGGGCCAACGTCCTGACTTTC.